The 31 T cell receptor beta chains reported below all come from one sample, sequenced in a study of T-cell memory formation after mild COVID-19. TCRdb called the 5' RACE reads again in MiXCR, with one record for every CDR3 protein. The sample lists approximately 250,000 distinct CDR3 sequences; 16% were seen once. Sequencing was performed on PBMCs or a T cell subset sorted from them (not recorded which). The receptors derive from a man in his late teens or twenties who had mild COVID-19 (a few samples of this study predate the infection). Cell type and time point are not known.

This clonotype was counted only a few times. V usage is TRBV3-1 and J usage is TRBJ2-7; D might be TRBD2 (5 bases). There are 13 residues in the CDR3. V was pared by 1 base and J by 6 bases, with 10 bases between. Per germline, CDR1 LGHDT and CDR2 YNNKEL (reference sequence). The CDR3 DNA sequence: TGTGCCAGCAGCCAAGGCTGGAGGTCCGAGCAGTACGTC. It specifies CASSQGWRSEQYV.

This clonotype was recorded a few times. The chain couples TRBV7-2 to TRBJ2-7; D perhaps matches TRBD2 (7 bases). Trimming removed 4 bases at V and 2 bases at J, with 15 bases between. The CDR3 runs 15 residues. In germline, CDR1 is SGHTA, CDR2 FQGNSA. CDR3 loop: CASSYLGGGAYEQYV. The CDR3 DNA reads as TGTGCCAGCAGCTACCTAGGGGGAGGGGCCTACGAGCAGTACGTC.

The chain uses TRBV7-9 and TRBJ2-5; possibly TRBD1 for D (6 bases). The CDR3 spans 18 residues. The germline gives CDR1 SEHNR, CDR2 FQNEAQ (reference sequence). The V end was cut by 5 bases, the J end by 1 base, with 23 bases between. CDR3 protein: CASSPTFRDKSPQETQYF. The CDR3 nucleotides are TGTGCCAGCAGCCCTACGTTCCGGGACAAAAGTCCCCAAGAGACCCAGTACTTC. Combining the CDR3 with reference TRBV7-9 and TRBJ2-5 gives the whole variable domain DTGVSQNPRHKITKRGQNVTFRCDPISEHNRLYWYRQTLGQGPEFLTYFQNEAQLEKSRLLSDRFSAERPKGSFSTLEIQRTEQGDSAMYLCASSPTFRDKSPQETQYFGPGTRLLVL.

The chain recombines TRBV30 with TRBJ1-1; no firm D call. Deletions cut 0 bases from V and 7 bases from J, with 6 bases between. CDR1 GTSNPN and CDR2 SVGIG come from the germline V gene (reference sequence). This CDR3 spans 11 amino acids. The CDR3 DNA sequence: TGTGCCTGGAGTGTTGAAAGTGAAGCTTTCTTT. Its translation: CAWSVESEAFF.

In its sample, this clonotype was seen a few times. This sequence joins TRBV6-2 or TRBV6-3 and TRBJ2-3; D gene ambiguous. The CDR3 sequence is 14 residues long. Germline CDR1 and CDR2: MNHEY and SVGEGT. The germline V and J ends were trimmed by 2 bases and 1 base, with 7 bases remaining between them. CDR3 amino acids: CASSYRRGTDTQYF. The CDR3 DNA reads TGTGCCAGCAGTTACCGTCGGGGCACAGATACGCAGTATTTT.

This clonotype was seen just once. CDR3 bases: TGTGCCAGCAGCAGCGACAGGGGGCGCAATCAGCCCCAGCATTTT. Protein: CASSSDRGRNQPQHF. The chain combines TRBV5-4 with TRBJ1-5; 10 bases are a match to TRBD1. Looked up from germline, CDR1 is SGHNT and CDR2 is YYREEE (reference sequence). The CDR3 has 15 residues. V was pared by 4 bases and J by 2 bases, with 3 bases of the junction left unmatched. Full variable domain (outside the CDR3, taken from reference TRBV5-4 and TRBJ1-5): ETGVTQSPTHLIKTRGQQVTLRCSSQSGHNTVSWYQQALGQGPQFIFQYYREEENGRGNFPPRFSGLQFPNYSSELNVNALELDDSALYLCASSSDRGRNQPQHFGDGTRLSIL.

This chain uses TRBV20-1 with TRBJ2-5, with D tentatively TRBD2 (6 bases). The germline CDR1 and CDR2 sequences are DFQATT and SNEGSKA (reference sequence). The V end lost 1 base, the J end lost 0 bases, and 15 bases lay between the germline ends. The CDR3 runs to 16 residues. The DNA of the CDR3 is TGCAGTGCTAGAGGTCTGGGGGGTCCGTACCAAGAGACCCAGTACTTC. This codes for CSARGLGGPYQETQYF.

This clonotype was observed a few times. This chain links TRBV5-1 with TRBJ2-5; 10 bases fit TRBD1. V lost 3 bases and J lost 7; bases outside the gene matches: 9. The CDR3 is 15 amino acids. Germline V CDR1 and CDR2: SGHRS, YFSETQ. This CDR3 is CASSSSGTGDGTQYF. CDR3 nucleotides: TGCGCCAGCAGCTCTTCCGGGACAGGGGATGGGACCCAGTACTTC.

The chain couples TRBV6-2 or TRBV6-3 to TRBJ2-5; no clear D gene. This CDR3 region has 15 residues. Trimming left V 4 bases short and J 0 bases short, with 12 bases between. Germline CDR1 and CDR2: MNHEY and SVGEGT. The CDR3 bases are TGTGCCAGCAGTTCCCGGGCCCCCTACCAAGAGACCCAGTACTTC. This sequence encodes CASSSRAPYQETQYF.

The CDR3 coding sequence is TGTGCCAGCACCGAATCCCAGTCCAGGTCCCAGTACTTC. Translating gives CASTESQSRSQYF. V usage is TRBV6-5 and J usage is TRBJ2-5; D remains unclear. The germline gives CDR1 MNHEY, CDR2 SVGAGI. The CDR3 sequence is 13 residues long. V was cut by 7 bases and J by 9 bases, with 18 bases left in between.

The V call is TRBV13, the J call TRBJ2-3; D is perhaps TRBD2 (5 bases). There are 13 residues in the CDR3. Per germline, CDR1 PRHDT and CDR2 FYEKMQ (reference sequence). Trimming took 5 bases from V and 4 from J, leaving 10 bases between them. For the CDR3, the DNA is TGTGCCAGCAGCCGAGGGCTGCCAGATACGCAGTATTTT. Translated, it gives CASSRGLPDTQYF.

This clonotype was found a few times. This chain links TRBV5-5 with TRBJ1-5; a weak D match, TRBD1 (5 bases). This CDR3 comprises 14 residues. Trimming shortened V by 4 bases and J by 3 bases, and 11 bases separated the two germline ends. The germline V gene has CDR1 SGHKS and CDR2 YYEKEE (reference sequence). The DNA of the CDR3 is TGTGCCAGCAGCGCGGACACCCTCAATCAGCCCCAGCATTTT. Amino acids: CASSADTLNQPQHF.

The sample holds many counts of this clonotype. The V and J genes are TRBV5-5 and TRBJ2-1; 9 bases agree with TRBD1. This CDR3 has 18 residues. Germline lookup yields CDR1 SGHKS and CDR2 YYEKEE (reference sequence). Trimming at V came to 4 bases and at J to 4 bases, leaving 15 bases not matched to a gene. The CDR3 DNA reads TGTGCCAGCAGCCGAAAGGACAGGGGAGTTGGGGTGTACAATGAGCAGTTCTTC. Its protein is CASSRKDRGVGVYNEQFF.

The chain recombines TRBV4-3 with TRBJ1-4; no definite D call. This CDR3 is 18 amino acids long. V was cut by 0 bases and J by 11 bases, with 25 bases left in between. Germline-derived CDR1 and CDR2 are LGHNA and YSLEER. The CDR3 loop is CASSQDLGRRVPSGKLFF. The DNA for the CDR3 is TGCGCCAGCAGCCAAGATCTTGGGAGACGGGTTCCCTCGGGGAAACTGTTTTTT.

The sample holds many counts of this clonotype. The CDR3 region is CASSHPGWTGEEHGELFF. CDR3 DNA sequence: TGCGCCAGCAGTCACCCTGGGTGGACAGGGGAAGAACACGGGGAGCTGTTTTTT. V is TRBV23-1 and J is TRBJ2-2; 9 nucleotides match TRBD1. TRBV23-1 is sorted into the ORF group, with uncertain function. V dropped 3 bases and J dropped 7; count of bases not matched to a gene: 15. The CDR3 covers 18 residues.

This clonotype occurred a few times. The rearrangement joins TRBV9 to TRBJ2-1, with TRBD1 as a possible D gene (5 bases). CDR1 is SGDLS, CDR2 YYNGEE, per germline. The CDR3 spans 17 residues. The ends were cut back, 2 bases at V and 1 base at J, with 16 bases in the middle. In nucleotides, the CDR3 is TGTGCCAGCAGCGTGGGCCCCAGGGCACGGTCCTACAATGAGCAGTTCTTC. Its translation: CASSVGPRARSYNEQFF.

The rearrangement joins TRBV6-2 or TRBV6-3 to TRBJ2-7; 7 positions match TRBD2. The CDR3 spans 15 residues. The J segment lost 2 bases and the V segment lost 5 bases, leaving 9 bases of the junction unmatched. Germline V lookup: CDR1 MNHEY, CDR2 SVGEGT. CDR3 in DNA: TGTGCCAGCAGTGACCCGGGGGGTAGCACCTACGAGCAGTACTTC. Its translation is CASSDPGGSTYEQYF.

This clonotype occurred a few times. The genes are TRBV4-2 and TRBJ1-1, with 7 bases fitting TRBD1. With 0 bases clipped from V and 4 bases from J, the junction kept 5 bases outside the gene matches. Germline CDR1 and CDR2: LGHNA and YNFKEQ. This CDR3 is built from 15 residues. The CDR3 loop is CASSQEQGITTEAFF. The CDR3 nucleotides are TGTGCCAGCAGCCAAGAACAGGGGATTACCACTGAAGCTTTCTTT.

V gene TRBV7-6 combines with J gene TRBJ1-1, with D possibly being TRBD1 (5 bases). CDR1 SGHVS and CDR2 FNYEAQ come from the germline V gene. The CDR3 runs to 13 residues. Trimming took off 5 bases at V and 5 bases at J, with 12 bases between the two ends. The CDR3 DNA reads TGTGCCAGCAGCCTCCGGGCAGGGACTGAAGCTTTCTTT. This sequence encodes CASSLRAGTEAFF.

The table lists this clonotype with many counts. V is TRBV6-2 or TRBV6-3 and J is TRBJ2-7, with D possibly matching TRBD1 (6 bases). Per the germline V gene, CDR1 is MNHEY and CDR2 is SVGEGT. The CDR3 runs to 13 residues. The V end was cut by 7 bases, the J end by 0 bases, with 10 bases between. CDR3 DNA sequence: TGTGCCAGCACCGACAGGAGCTCCTACGAGCAGTACGTC. The encoded protein is CASTDRSSYEQYV.

This clonotype was detected many times. V gene TRBV27 combines with J gene TRBJ1-1; D is undetermined. The CDR3 runs 12 residues. The germline CDR1 and CDR2 sequences are MNHEY and SMNVEV (reference sequence). The V end was cut by 7 bases, the J end by 7 bases, with 13 bases between. Here the CDR3 DNA reads TGTGCCAGCATGGTGGTCGGAAGTGAAGCTTTCTTT. It codes for CASMVVGSEAFF.

This sequence joins TRBV20-1 and TRBJ1-5; tentative D call: TRBD1 (6 bases). Germline-derived CDR1 and CDR2 are DFQATT and SNEGSKA (reference sequence). This CDR3 contains 15 residues. Trimming left V 3 bases short and J 2 bases short, with 14 bases between. Here the CDR3 DNA reads TGCAGTGCTAGTGAGGCCAGGGGTGGCAATCAGCCCCAGCATTTT. Amino acid sequence: CSASEARGGNQPQHF.

This clonotype came up many times. This chain joins TRBV6-2 or TRBV6-3 and TRBJ2-3, with unresolved D. The CDR3 length is 11 residues. Trimming removed 2 bases at V and 4 bases at J, with 1 base between. CDR1 and CDR2 (germline): MNHEY, SVGEGT. The CDR3 sequence: CASSYPDTQYF. CDR3 coding DNA: TGTGCCAGCAGTTACCCAGATACGCAGTATTTT.

This chain joins TRBV19 and TRBJ1-5; tentative D call: TRBD1 (6 bases). The V end was cut by 6 bases, the J end by 1 base, with 13 bases between. The CDR3 consists of 15 residues. CDR1 is LNHDA and CDR2 is SQIVND in the germline V gene (reference sequence). CDR3 sequence: CASRAGTLSNQPQHF. CDR3 DNA sequence: TGTGCCAGTAGAGCCGGGACACTAAGCAATCAGCCCCAGCATTTT.

A few counts support this clonotype. This chain joins TRBV9 and TRBJ2-1; no clear D. Trimming removed 0 bases at V and 4 bases at J, with 14 bases between. Germline values: CDR1 SGDLS, CDR2 YYNGEE. CDR3 length equals 16 residues. For the CDR3, the DNA is TGTGCCAGCAGCGTAGCTGAGCTAGTTTCGTACAATGAGCAGTTCTTC. It translates to CASSVAELVSYNEQFF.

The table lists this clonotype with a few counts. The chain is built from TRBV7-2 and TRBJ1-2; TRBD1 aligns across 8 bases. This CDR3 is 15 amino acids long. In germline, CDR1 is SGHTA, CDR2 FQGNSA. J gave up 4 bases and V 6 bases, and 10 bases lay outside the gene matches. In DNA form, the CDR3 reads TGTGCCAGCAGGGGGGGGGACAGGAACCCCTATGGCTACACCTTC. Its translation is CASRGGDRNPYGYTF. Full variable domain (outside the CDR3, taken from reference TRBV7-2 and TRBJ1-2): GAGVSQSPSNKVTEKGKDVELRCDPISGHTALYWYRQSLGQGLEFLIYFQGNSAPDKSGLPSDRFSAERTGGSVSTLTIQRTQQEDSAVYLCASRGGDRNPYGYTFGSGTRLTVV.

The chain links TRBV12-3 or TRBV12-4 to TRBJ1-5; D is unresolved. The V gene lost 3 bases and the J gene lost 4 bases, with 16 bases spanning the gap. CDR3 length equals 16 residues. Written as DNA, the CDR3 is TGTGCCAGCAGTTTCGGGGTGGGCAGGATAAATCAGCCCCAGCATTTT. Translated: CASSFGVGRINQPQHF.

The chain couples TRBV5-1 to TRBJ2-1; TRBD1 matches at 8 bases. V gave up 1 base and J gave up 4 bases; unmatched junction bases: 7. Germline V lookup: CDR1 SGHRS, CDR2 YFSETQ. The CDR3 is 16 amino acids. In DNA, the CDR3 is TGCGCCAGCAGCTTGAGACGGGGACAGGCTTACAATGAGCAGTTCTTC. Encoded protein: CASSLRRGQAYNEQFF.

The V and J genes are TRBV5-1 and TRBJ1-1; D is uncertain. In germline, CDR1 is SGHRS, CDR2 YFSETQ. The CDR3 contains 14 residues. The V end lost 5 bases, the J end lost 4 bases, and 15 bases lay between the germline ends. In DNA, the CDR3 is TGCGCCAGCAGTGGGAGGGAGTCGGTCACTGAAGCTTTCTTT. Translation gives CASSGRESVTEAFF.

The CDR3 is CASSPEGSITEAFF. The CDR3 nucleotides are TGTGCCAGCAGCCCGGAGGGTTCGATCACTGAAGCTTTCTTT. The chain links TRBV7-9 to TRBJ1-1; D is unresolved. V dropped 5 bases and J dropped 4 bases, with 14 bases sitting between them. Germline V gene sequence: CDR1 SEHNR, CDR2 FQNEAQ (reference sequence). This CDR3 comprises 14 residues.

The chain recombines TRBV5-1 with TRBJ1-1, with TRBD1 identical over 9 bases. This CDR3 comprises 12 residues. V dropped 4 bases and J dropped 9; count of bases not matched to a gene: 4. The germline CDR1 and CDR2 sequences are SGHRS and YFSETQ. The CDR3 DNA reads as TGCGCCAGCAGCGACGGACAGGGGAAAGCTTTCTTT. Protein sequence: CASSDGQGKAFF.